A selection of T cell receptor beta chains follows, all from one sample in a study of shared clonotypes between healthy human individuals. Some clones are missing from TCRdb's copy, which holds only in-frame ones; the method was immunoSEQ multiplex PCR. This table has about 1 million clones, roughly 70% appearing once. What was sequenced was memory CD4+ T cells sorted from blood. These receptors originate from a man younger than 35 in good health. Both conserved end residues are part of each CDR3. A D gene is named only where the DNA matches it firmly. The listing skips clone size in some rows; elsewhere it reads once, few, many or a size class.

j_call v_call clone_size d_call cdr3_nt cdr3_aa
TRBJ1-1 TRBV27 NA NA TGTGCCAGCAGTTGGGAGATCGGCACTGAAGCTTTCTTT CASSWEIGTEAFF
TRBJ2-3 TRBV5-6 NA NA TGTGCCAGCAGCTTGGTAGGTGGGGGAAGGACAGATACGCAGTATTTT CASSLVGGGRTDTQYF
TRBJ2-1 TRBV6-4 once NA TGTGCCAGCAGTGCCAGGGGAGCCTACAATGAGCAGTTCTTC CASSARGAYNEQFF
TRBJ2-5 TRBV10-3 NA NA TGTGCCATCAGTGCAAGGGTCCAAGAGACCCAGTACTTC CAISARVQETQYF
TRBJ2-3 TRBV11-2 NA NA TGTGCCAGCAGCTTAGATCGTGGGGGCAGGACAGATACGCAGTATTTT CASSLDRGGRTDTQYF
TRBJ1-1 TRBV27 once NA TGTGCCAGCAGATTAAACAGCCTGAACACTGAAGCTTTCTTT CASRLNSLNTEAFF
TRBJ2-1 TRBV29-1 NA NA TGCAGCGTTCGTGCGTCAGGGTTCCAGTTCTTC CSVRASGFQFF
TRBJ2-1 TRBV18 NA NA TGTGCCAGCTCACCTCGAGGGGTTTTAAATGAGCAGTTCTTC CASSPRGVLNEQFF
TRBJ1-2 TRBV27 many NA TGTGCCAGCAGTTCCACCCTCGCAGGAAAAGCTAACTATGGCTACACCTTC CASSSTLAGKANYGYTF
TRBJ2-7 TRBV18 NA NA TGTGCCAGCTCATCGGGACTGATCCCCTACGAGCAGTACTTC CASSSGLIPYEQYF
TRBJ2-2 TRBV19 NA NA TGTGCCAGTAGCCTTATAGAGAGCCAGGGGCTGTTTTTT CASSLIESQGLFF
TRBJ1-2 TRBV18 NA TRBD1 TGTGCCAGCTCACGACAGGGGGACTATGGCTACACCTTC CASSRQGDYGYTF
TRBJ2-1 TRBV5-1 NA TRBD2 TGCGCCAGCAGCCTGGCCGCTAGCGGCTACAATGAGCAGTTCTTC CASSLAASGYNEQFF
TRBJ2-7 TRBV28 NA NA TGTGCCAGCAGCGCTAGTGTTGGGGTACAGTACTTC CASSASVGVQYF
TRBJ1-6 TRBV6-1 NA NA TGTGCCAGCCGCAGGGAGGATTATTCACCCCTCCACTTT CASRREDYSPLHF
TRBJ2-7 TRBV6-5 NA TRBD2 TGTGCCAGCAGCCCTCCGGGAGGGCCCTACGAGCAGTACTTC CASSPPGGPYEQYF
TRBJ1-3 TRBV29-1 NA TRBD1 TGCAGCGTCGCGGGACAGACGGGAAACACCATATATTTT CSVAGQTGNTIYF
TRBJ1-3 TRBV5-5 many NA TGTGCCAGCAGCTTGGGCGGGGAAGGGGACACCATATATTTT CASSLGGEGDTIYF
TRBJ2-5 TRBV5-1 NA NA TGCGCCAGCAGCTTACAAGGGACCCAGTACTTC CASSLQGTQYF
TRBJ2-2 TRBV5-4 NA TRBD1 TGTGCCAGCAGCTCAAGGGGGCCGAACACCGGGGAGCTGTTTTTT CASSSRGPNTGELFF
TRBJ1-3 TRBV7-9 NA TRBD1 TGTGCCAGCAGCTTCCCGGACAGGGGACCCATATATTTT CASSFPDRGPIYF
TRBJ1-4 TRBV2 few NA TGTGCCAGCAGTGCAGGGGCGCTGGGTGAAAAACTGTTTTTT CASSAGALGEKLFF
TRBJ2-7 TRBV19 few NA TGTGCCAGTAGTATGTTACAGGCGTCCTACGAGCAGTACTTC CASSMLQASYEQYF
TRBJ2-3 TRBV6-5 NA TRBD2 TGTGCCAGCAGTTACATAGCGGGAGGTCGCACAGATACGCAGTATTTT CASSYIAGGRTDTQYF